This entry lists 30 T cell receptor beta chains sequenced from one sample in a study of CXCR3-negative and CXCR3-positive naive CD8 T cells. 5' RACE with UMI labels generated the TRB cDNA libraries. From the 5' RACE reads, TCRdb lists one entry per CDR3 protein and no DNA. The sample includes over 100,000 distinct CDR3 sequences. The sample comprised naive CXCR3- CD8+ T cells from blood. Subset denoted: CD45RO-CCR7+CD27+CD95- naive CD8+ T cells lacking CXCR3 (TNR3-). These receptors all come from a human donor in good health. Some clones in this sample may be carry-over from other donors' samples.

This chain links TRBV20-1 with TRBJ2-7; TCRdb picks TRBD1, but there is no DNA to check that call. Germline CDR1 DFQATT, CDR2 SNEGSKA (reference sequence). The CDR3 is made up of 14 amino acids. The CDR3 spells CSAMVRDRPYEQYF.

This chain connects TRBV4-1 to TRBJ2-7. CDR3 length: 15 residues. Germline CDR1 and CDR2: MGHRA and YSYEKL. The CDR3 loop is CASSQVQGSSYEQYF.

The chain is built from TRBV3-1 and TRBJ2-2. This CDR3 comprises 13 residues. CDR1 is LGHDT, CDR2 YNNKEL, per germline (reference sequence). CDR3: CASSHPNTGELFF.

This chain links TRBV9 with TRBJ2-7; the D call of TRBD1 rests on TCRdb alone, since no DNA is present to check it. Germline V CDR1 and CDR2: SGDLS, YYNGEE. The CDR3 extends over 14 amino acids. CDR3 sequence: CASNTGDAPYEQYF.

V usage is TRBV20-1 and J usage is TRBJ2-7. From germline, CDR1 is DFQATT and CDR2 SNEGSKA (reference sequence). The CDR3 is made up of 14 amino acids. The CDR3 is CSAGAEFPNYEQYF.

The chain employs TRBV12-3 or TRBV12-4 and TRBJ1-1; TCRdb lists TRBD1, though no DNA is available to test this call. The CDR3 is made up of 15 amino acids. CDR3 residues: CASSPTGTGRTEAFF.

The rearrangement uses TRBV6-6 and TRBJ2-3; TCRdb names TRBD2, which stays unverified in the absence of DNA. This CDR3 has 16 residues. The germline CDR1 and CDR2 sequences are MNHNY and SVGAGI (reference sequence). This CDR3 is CASSSTSAGGADTQYF.

The genes are TRBV9 and TRBJ2-3. The CDR3 runs 13 residues. Germline-derived CDR1 and CDR2 are SGDLS and YYNGEE. This CDR3 is CASSGWRTDTQYF.

The rearrangement joins TRBV6-5 to TRBJ1-1; TCRdb lists TRBD1, though no DNA is available to test this call. This CDR3 comprises 14 residues. The germline V gene has CDR1 MNHEY and CDR2 SVGAGI. This chain's CDR3 is CASSPQGADTEAFF.

The V gene is TRBV6-2 or TRBV6-3, the J gene TRBJ2-7; the D gene TCRdb calls, TRBD1, cannot be checked with no DNA. CDR1 and CDR2 from the germline V gene are MNHEY and SVGEGT. CDR3 length: 11 amino acids. The CDR3: CASSQQGEMYF.

The chain combines TRBV27 with TRBJ1-1. From germline, CDR1 is MNHEY and CDR2 SMNVEV (reference sequence). The length of the CDR3 is 14 residues. The CDR3 loop is CASSFGQSHTEAFF.

CDR3 loop: CASSYAGTEYGYTF. The gene calls are TRBV6-6 and TRBJ1-2; the D call from TCRdb, TRBD1, cannot be confirmed without DNA. This CDR3 has 14 residues. Germline loops: CDR1 MNHNY, CDR2 SVGAGI (reference sequence).

This rearrangement joins TRBV13 to TRBJ2-7; without DNA, the TCRdb call of TRBD1 cannot be checked. The germline V gene has CDR1 PRHDT and CDR2 FYEKMQ (reference sequence). The CDR3 is 16 residues long. The CDR3: CASSSRRGPLLNEQYF.

The rearrangement links TRBV13 to TRBJ1-2. CDR1 PRHDT and CDR2 FYEKMQ come from the germline V gene (reference sequence). The CDR3 contains 14 residues. CDR3 sequence: CASSFQVVGDGYTF. The entire variable domain, with the rest obtained from reference TRBV13 and TRBJ1-2, is as follows: AAGVIQSPRHLIKEKRETATLKCYPIPRHDTVYWYQQGPGQDPQFLISFYEKMQSDKGSIPDRFSAQQFSDYHSELNMSSLELGDSALYFCASSFQVVGDGYTFGSGTRLTVV.

This sequence joins TRBV3-1 and TRBJ2-7. This CDR3 has 14 residues. The germline CDR1 and CDR2 sequences are LGHDT and YNNKEL (reference sequence). The CDR3: CASSPAWDNYEQYF.

The V gene is TRBV5-1, the J gene TRBJ2-5. This CDR3 is 13 amino acids long. The V gene's germline CDR1 is SGHRS and CDR2 YFSETQ. CDR3 in amino acids: CASRGSIEETQYF.

V and J are TRBV3-1 and TRBJ1-3; TCRdb gives TRBD1 as the D gene, but with no DNA this cannot be confirmed. The CDR3 extends over 16 amino acids. CDR1 LGHDT and CDR2 YNNKEL come from the germline V gene (reference sequence). The CDR3: CASSQPRGFSGNTIYF.

CDR3 sequence reads: CSARDGDRANTEAFF. V is TRBV20-1 and J is TRBJ1-1; TCRdb gives TRBD1 as the D gene, but with no DNA this cannot be confirmed. The CDR3 is made up of 15 amino acids. Germline V gene data show CDR1 as DFQATT and CDR2 as SNEGSKA (reference sequence).

This chain connects TRBV28 to TRBJ1-2; TCRdb's D call, TRBD1, is unchecked because there is no DNA. Looked up from germline, CDR1 is MDHEN and CDR2 is SYDVKM. The CDR3 is 13 residues long. CDR3 in amino acids: CASSSGLIHGYTF.

The chain has TRBV7-9 and TRBJ2-5. Germline V gives CDR1 SEHNR, CDR2 FQNEAQ (reference sequence). This CDR3 comprises 13 residues. CDR3 amino acids: CASSAPNWETQYF. The full variable domain, in which reference TRBV7-9 and TRBJ2-5 provide the parts outside the CDR3, is DTGVSQNPRHKITKRGQNVTFRCDPISEHNRLYWYRQTLGQGPEFLTYFQNEAQLEKSRLLSDRFSAERPKGSFSTLEIQRTEQGDSAMYLCASSAPNWETQYFGPGTRLLVL.

The chain joins TRBV28 to TRBJ1-2; checking the TCRdb D call of TRBD1 is not possible without DNA. This CDR3 contains 13 residues. Germline CDR1 MDHEN, CDR2 SYDVKM. The CDR3 sequence: CASTAGSSYGYTF.

The J gene is TRBJ2-5, the V gene TRBV29-1; TCRdb returns TRBD1, unconfirmable since there is no DNA. This CDR3 contains 15 residues. CDR1 SQVTM and CDR2 ANQGSEA come from the germline V gene. This CDR3 reads CSGRTGGDPRETQYF. The complete variable domain, with remaining parts taken from reference TRBV29-1 and TRBJ2-5, reads SAVISQKPSRDICQRGTSLTIQCQVDSQVTMMFWYRQQPGQSLTLIATANQGSEATYESGFVIDKFPISRPNLTFSTLTVSNMSPEDSSIYLCSGRTGGDPRETQYFGPGTRLLVL.

The chain is built from TRBV21-1 and TRBJ2-5; TCRdb's D call of TRBD1 is untestable without DNA. TRBV21-1 is recorded as a pseudogene. This CDR3 contains 18 residues. This CDR3 is CASSKDPFSQGRQETQHF.

The chain has TRBV6-4 and TRBJ2-2; absent DNA, TCRdb's TRBD1 call cannot be checked. Germline CDR1 is MRHNA and CDR2 is SNTAGT. The CDR3 loop spans 14 amino acids. CDR3: CASSETGGAGELFF.

V usage is TRBV7-9 and J usage is TRBJ2-1. Germline V gene lookup returns CDR1 SEHNR and CDR2 FQNEAQ (reference sequence). This CDR3 has 14 residues. The chain's CDR3 is CASSLVAVYNEQFF.

The chain combines TRBV28 with TRBJ1-2; TCRdb outputs TRBD1, but without DNA this stays unchecked. The germline gives CDR1 MDHEN, CDR2 SYDVKM. This CDR3 is built from 15 residues. CDR3 sequence: CASSPTTGGMRGYTF.

The rearrangement uses TRBV14 and TRBJ2-7; lacking DNA, the TRBD1 call made by TCRdb goes unchecked. Germline V gives CDR1 SGHDN, CDR2 FVKESK. This CDR3 region has 15 residues. The CDR3: CASSPLIAGGIEQYF.

The J gene is TRBJ2-3, the V gene TRBV10-3. CDR3 length: 14 residues. Germline values: CDR1 ENHRY, CDR2 SYGVKD. This chain's CDR3 is CAISESRATDTQYF.

The rearrangement uses TRBV20-1 and TRBJ2-7. The V gene's germline CDR1 is DFQATT and CDR2 SNEGSKA (reference sequence). CDR3 size: 11 residues. CDR3 sequence: CSAREDYEQYF.

The chain couples TRBV6-2 or TRBV6-3 to TRBJ2-7; TCRdb returns TRBD1, unconfirmable since there is no DNA. CDR3 size: 15 residues. Germline loops: CDR1 MNHEY, CDR2 SVGEGT. The CDR3 spells CASSYPTGEDDEQYF.